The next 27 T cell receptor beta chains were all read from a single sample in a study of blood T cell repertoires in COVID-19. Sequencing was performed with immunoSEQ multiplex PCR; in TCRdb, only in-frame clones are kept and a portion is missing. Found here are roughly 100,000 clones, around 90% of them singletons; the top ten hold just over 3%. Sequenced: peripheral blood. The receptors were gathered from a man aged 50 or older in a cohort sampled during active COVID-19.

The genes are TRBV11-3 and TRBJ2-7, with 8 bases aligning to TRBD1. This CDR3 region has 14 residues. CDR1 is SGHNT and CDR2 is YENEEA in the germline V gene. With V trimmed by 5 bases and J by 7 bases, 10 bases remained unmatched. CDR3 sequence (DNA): TGTGCCAGCAGCCCAAGGGACAGGTTGGGGGAGCAGTACTTC. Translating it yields CASSPRDRLGEQYF. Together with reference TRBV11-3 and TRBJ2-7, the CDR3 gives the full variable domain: EAGVVQSPRYKIIEKKQPVAFWCNPISGHNTLYWYLQNLGQGPELLIRYENEEAVDDSQLPKDRFSAERLKGVDSTLKIQPAELGDSAVYLCASSPRDRLGEQYFGPGTRLTVT.

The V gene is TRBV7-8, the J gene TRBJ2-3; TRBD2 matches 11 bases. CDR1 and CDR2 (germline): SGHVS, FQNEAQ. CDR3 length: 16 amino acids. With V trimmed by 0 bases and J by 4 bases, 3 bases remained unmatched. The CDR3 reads CASSLAVAGGPDTQYF. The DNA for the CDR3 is TGTGCCAGCAGCTTAGCGGTAGCGGGGGGGCCAGATACGCAGTATTTT.

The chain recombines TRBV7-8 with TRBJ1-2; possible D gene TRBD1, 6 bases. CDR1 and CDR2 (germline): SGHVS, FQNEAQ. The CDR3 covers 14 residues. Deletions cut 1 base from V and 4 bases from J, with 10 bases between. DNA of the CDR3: TGTGCCAGCAGCTTAGAACAGGGCCCCTATGGCTACACCTTC. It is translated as CASSLEQGPYGYTF.

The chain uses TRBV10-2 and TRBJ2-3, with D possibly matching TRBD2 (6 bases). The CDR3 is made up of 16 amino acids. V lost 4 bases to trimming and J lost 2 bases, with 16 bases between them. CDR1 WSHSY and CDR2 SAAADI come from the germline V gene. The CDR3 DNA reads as TGCGCCAGCAGTGGCAAACTGCGGGGCCTCACAGATACGCAGTATTTT. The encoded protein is CASSGKLRGLTDTQYF.

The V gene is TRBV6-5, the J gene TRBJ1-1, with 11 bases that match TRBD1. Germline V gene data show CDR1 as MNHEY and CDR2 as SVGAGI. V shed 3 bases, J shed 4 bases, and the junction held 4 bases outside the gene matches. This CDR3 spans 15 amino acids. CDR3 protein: CASSYGTGGGTEAFF. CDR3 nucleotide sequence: TGTGCCAGCAGTTATGGGACAGGGGGTGGCACTGAAGCTTTCTTT.

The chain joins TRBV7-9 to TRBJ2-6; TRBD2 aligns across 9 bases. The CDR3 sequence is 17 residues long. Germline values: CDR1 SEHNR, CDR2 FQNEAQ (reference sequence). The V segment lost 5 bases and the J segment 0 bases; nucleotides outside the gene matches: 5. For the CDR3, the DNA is TGTGCCAGCAGCCACACAGCGGGGGGCTCTGGGGCCAACGTCCTGACTTTC. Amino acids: CASSHTAGGSGANVLTF.

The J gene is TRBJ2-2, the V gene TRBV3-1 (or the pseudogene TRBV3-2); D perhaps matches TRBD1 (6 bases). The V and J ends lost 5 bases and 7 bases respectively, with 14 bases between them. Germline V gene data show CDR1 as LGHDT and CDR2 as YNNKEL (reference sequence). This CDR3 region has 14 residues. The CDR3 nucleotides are TGTGCCAGCAGCGAACCGTGGGGGCGCGGGGAGCTGTTTTTT. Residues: CASSEPWGRGELFF.

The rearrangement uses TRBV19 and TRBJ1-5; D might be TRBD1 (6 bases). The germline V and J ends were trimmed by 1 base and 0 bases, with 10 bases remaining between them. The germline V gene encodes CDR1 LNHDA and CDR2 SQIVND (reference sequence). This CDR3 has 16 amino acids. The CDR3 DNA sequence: TGTGCCAGTAGTATAGGAACAGGGCCTAGCAATCAGCCCCAGCATTTT. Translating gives CASSIGTGPSNQPQHF.

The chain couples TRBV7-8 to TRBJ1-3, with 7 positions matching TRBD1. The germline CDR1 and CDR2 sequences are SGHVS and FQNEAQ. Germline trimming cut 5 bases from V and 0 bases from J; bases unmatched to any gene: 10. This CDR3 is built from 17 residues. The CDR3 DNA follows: TGTGCCAGCAGCCCCCAGGGGACAGTCCGCTCTGGAAACACCATATATTTT. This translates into CASSPQGTVRSGNTIYF.

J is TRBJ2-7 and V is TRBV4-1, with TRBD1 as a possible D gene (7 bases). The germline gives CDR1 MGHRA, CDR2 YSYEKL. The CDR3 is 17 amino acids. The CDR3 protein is CARSRRAEGAFTYEQYV. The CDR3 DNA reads TGCGCCCGCAGCCGCCGCGCGGAGGGGGCGTTCACCTACGAGCAGTACGTC.

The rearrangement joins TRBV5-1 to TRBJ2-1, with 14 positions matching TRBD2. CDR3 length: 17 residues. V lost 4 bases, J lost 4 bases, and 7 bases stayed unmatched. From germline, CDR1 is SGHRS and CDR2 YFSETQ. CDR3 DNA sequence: TGCGCCAGCAGCCTAAGACTAGCGGGGGGGTCTTACAATGAGCAGTTCTTC. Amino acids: CASSLRLAGGSYNEQFF.

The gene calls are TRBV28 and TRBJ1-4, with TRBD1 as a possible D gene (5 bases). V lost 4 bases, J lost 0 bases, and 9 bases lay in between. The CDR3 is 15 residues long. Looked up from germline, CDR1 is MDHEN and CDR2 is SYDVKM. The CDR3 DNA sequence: TGTGCCAGCAGTTCTCGACAGACAACTAATGAAAAACTGTTTTTT. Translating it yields CASSSRQTTNEKLFF. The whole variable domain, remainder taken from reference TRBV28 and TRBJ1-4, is DVKVTQSSRYLVKRTGEKVFLECVQDMDHENMFWYRQDPGLGLRLIYFSYDVKMKEKGDIPEGYSVSREKKERFSLILESASTNQTSMYLCASSSRQTTNEKLFFGSGTQLSVL.

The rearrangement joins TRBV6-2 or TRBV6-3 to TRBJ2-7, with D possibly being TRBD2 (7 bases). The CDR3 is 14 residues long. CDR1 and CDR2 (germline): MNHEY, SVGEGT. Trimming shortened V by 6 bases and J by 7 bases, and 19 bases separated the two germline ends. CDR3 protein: CASSRQGGGVEQYV. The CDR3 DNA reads TGTGCCAGCAGCCGCCAGGGAGGGGGGGTGGAGCAGTACGTC.

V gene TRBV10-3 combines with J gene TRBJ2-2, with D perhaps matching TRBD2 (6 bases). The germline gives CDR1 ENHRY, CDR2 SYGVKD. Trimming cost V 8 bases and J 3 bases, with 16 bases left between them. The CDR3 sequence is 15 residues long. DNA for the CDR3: TGTGCCATCGGAGGGCAGTTGTTGGACACCGGGGAGCTGTTTTTT. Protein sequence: CAIGGQLLDTGELFF.

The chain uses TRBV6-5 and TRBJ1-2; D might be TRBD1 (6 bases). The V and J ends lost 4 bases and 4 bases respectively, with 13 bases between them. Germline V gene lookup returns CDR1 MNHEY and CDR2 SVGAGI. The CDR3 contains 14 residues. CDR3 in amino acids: CASSSGGSFYGYTF. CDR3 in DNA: TGTGCCAGCAGTTCGGGGGGCTCCTTCTATGGCTACACCTTC.

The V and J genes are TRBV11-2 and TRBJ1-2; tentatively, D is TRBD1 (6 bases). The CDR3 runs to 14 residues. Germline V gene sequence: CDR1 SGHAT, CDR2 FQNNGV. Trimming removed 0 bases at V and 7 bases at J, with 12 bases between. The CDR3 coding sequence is TGTGCCAGCAGCTTAGATCGGGGGGCCAGTGGCTACACCTTC. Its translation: CASSLDRGASGYTF.

CDR3 region: CASSAALPGGKLLPNTGELFF. The CDR3 DNA reads TGCGCCAGCAGCGCCGCTCTTCCGGGGGGGAAACTTCTACCGAACACCGGGGAGCTGTTTTTT. The chain combines TRBV5-1 with TRBJ2-2; 8 bases are a match to TRBD2. The CDR3 runs 21 residues. CDR1 SGHRS and CDR2 YFSETQ come from the germline V gene. V lost 4 bases, J lost 0 bases, and 20 bases stayed unmatched.

This CDR3 reads CASSVGVGSSYEQYF. The CDR3 DNA is TGTGCCAGCAGCGTAGGGGTGGGCAGCTCCTACGAGCAGTACTTC. The chain links TRBV7-2 to TRBJ2-7, with D possibly TRBD1 on 5 matching bases. V was trimmed by 5 bases and J by 0 bases, leaving 14 bases between them. This CDR3 has 15 amino acids. From germline, CDR1 is SGHTA and CDR2 FQGNSA.

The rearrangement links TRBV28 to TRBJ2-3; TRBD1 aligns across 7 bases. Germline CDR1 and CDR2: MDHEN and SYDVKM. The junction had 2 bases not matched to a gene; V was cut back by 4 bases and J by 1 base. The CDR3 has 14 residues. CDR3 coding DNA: TGTGCCAGCAGTTCCGGACAGGGCACAGATACGCAGTATTTT. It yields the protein CASSSGQGTDTQYF. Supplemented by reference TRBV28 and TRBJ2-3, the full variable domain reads DVKVTQSSRYLVKRTGEKVFLECVQDMDHENMFWYRQDPGLGLRLIYFSYDVKMKEKGDIPEGYSVSREKKERFSLILESASTNQTSMYLCASSSGQGTDTQYFGPGTRLTVL.

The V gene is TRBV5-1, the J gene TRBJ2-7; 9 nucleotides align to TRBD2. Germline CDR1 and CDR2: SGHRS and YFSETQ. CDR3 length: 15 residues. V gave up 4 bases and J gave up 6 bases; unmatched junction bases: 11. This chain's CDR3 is CASSPVAGARSEQYF. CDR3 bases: TGCGCCAGCAGCCCAGTAGCGGGGGCGCGTTCCGAGCAGTACTTC.

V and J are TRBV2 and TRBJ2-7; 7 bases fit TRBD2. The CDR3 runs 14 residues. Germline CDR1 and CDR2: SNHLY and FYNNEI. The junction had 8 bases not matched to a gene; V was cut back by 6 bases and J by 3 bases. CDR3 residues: CASSLERGHYEQYF. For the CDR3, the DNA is TGTGCCAGCAGCCTCGAGCGGGGCCACTACGAGCAGTACTTC.

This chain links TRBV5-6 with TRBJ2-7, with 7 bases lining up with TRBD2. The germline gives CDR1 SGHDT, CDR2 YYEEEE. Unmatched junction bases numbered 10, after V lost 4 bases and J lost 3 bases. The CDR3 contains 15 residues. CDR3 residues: CASSLGGSSRYEQYV. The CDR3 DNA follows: TGTGCCAGCAGCCTCGGGGGGTCCTCGCGCTACGAGCAGTACGTC.

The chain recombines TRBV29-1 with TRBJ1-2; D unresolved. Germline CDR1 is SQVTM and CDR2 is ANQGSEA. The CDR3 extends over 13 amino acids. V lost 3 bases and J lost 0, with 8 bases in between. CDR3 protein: CSVEPDTNYGYTF. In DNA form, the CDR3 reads TGCAGCGTTGAGCCAGATACTAACTATGGCTACACCTTC.

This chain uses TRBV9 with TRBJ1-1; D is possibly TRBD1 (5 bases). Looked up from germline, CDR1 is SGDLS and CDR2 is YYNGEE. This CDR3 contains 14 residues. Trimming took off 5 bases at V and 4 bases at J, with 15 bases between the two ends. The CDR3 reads CASSLIPGPTEAFF. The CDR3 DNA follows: TGTGCCAGCAGTCTAATCCCAGGGCCCACTGAAGCTTTCTTT.

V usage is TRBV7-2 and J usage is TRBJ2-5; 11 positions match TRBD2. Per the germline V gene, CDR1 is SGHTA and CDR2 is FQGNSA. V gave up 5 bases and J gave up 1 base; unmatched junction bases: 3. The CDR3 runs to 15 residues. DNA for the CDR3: TGTGCCAGCAGCCCCCTAGCGGGGGGCCAAGAGACCCAGTACTTC. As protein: CASSPLAGGQETQYF.

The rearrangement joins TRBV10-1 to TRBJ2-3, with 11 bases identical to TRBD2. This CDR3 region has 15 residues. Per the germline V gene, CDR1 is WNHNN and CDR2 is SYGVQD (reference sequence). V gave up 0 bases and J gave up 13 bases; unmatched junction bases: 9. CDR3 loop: CASSESLAGDPRKYF. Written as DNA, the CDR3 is TGCGCCAGCAGTGAGTCACTAGCGGGGGACCCGCGCAAGTATTTT.

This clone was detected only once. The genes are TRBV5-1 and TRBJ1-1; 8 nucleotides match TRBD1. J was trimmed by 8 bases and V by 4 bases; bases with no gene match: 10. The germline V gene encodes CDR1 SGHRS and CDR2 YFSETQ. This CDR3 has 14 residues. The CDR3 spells CASSARTGLREAFF. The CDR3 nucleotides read TGCGCCAGCAGCGCACGGACAGGGCTTAGGGAAGCTTTCTTT.